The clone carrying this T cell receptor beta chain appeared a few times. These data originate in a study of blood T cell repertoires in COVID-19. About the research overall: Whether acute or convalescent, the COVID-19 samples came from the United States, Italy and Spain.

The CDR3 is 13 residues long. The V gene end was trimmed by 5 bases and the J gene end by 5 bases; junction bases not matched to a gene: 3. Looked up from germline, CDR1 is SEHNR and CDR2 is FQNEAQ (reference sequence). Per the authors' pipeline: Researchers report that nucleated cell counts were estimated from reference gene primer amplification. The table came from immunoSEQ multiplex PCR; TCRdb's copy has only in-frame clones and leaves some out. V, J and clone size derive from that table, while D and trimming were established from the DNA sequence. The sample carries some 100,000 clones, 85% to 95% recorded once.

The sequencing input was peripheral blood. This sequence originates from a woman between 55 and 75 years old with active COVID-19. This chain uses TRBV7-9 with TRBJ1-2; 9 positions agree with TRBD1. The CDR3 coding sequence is TGTGCCAGCAGCACAGGGGGCGCGTATGGCTACACCTTC. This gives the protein CASSTGGAYGYTF.